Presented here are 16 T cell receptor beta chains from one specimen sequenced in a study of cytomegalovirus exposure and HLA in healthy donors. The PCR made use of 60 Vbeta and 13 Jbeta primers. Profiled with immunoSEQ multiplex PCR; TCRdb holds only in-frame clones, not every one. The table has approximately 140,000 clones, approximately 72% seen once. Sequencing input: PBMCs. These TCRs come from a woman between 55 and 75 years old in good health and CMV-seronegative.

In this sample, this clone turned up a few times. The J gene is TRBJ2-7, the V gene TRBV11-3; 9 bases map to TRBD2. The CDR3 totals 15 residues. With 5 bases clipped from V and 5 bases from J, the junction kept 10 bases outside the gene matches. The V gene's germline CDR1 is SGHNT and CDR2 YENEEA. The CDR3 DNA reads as TGTGCCAGCAGCCCAGCCGCTAGCGGGACCCACGAGCAGTACTTC. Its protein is CASSPAASGTHEQYF.

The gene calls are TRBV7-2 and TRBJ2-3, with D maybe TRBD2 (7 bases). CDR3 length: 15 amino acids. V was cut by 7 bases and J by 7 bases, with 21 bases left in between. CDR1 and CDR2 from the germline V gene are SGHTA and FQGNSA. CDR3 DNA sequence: TGTGCCAGCATCCCCCTTGGGGGGGCCTTGAATACGCAGTATTTT. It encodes CASIPLGGALNTQYF.

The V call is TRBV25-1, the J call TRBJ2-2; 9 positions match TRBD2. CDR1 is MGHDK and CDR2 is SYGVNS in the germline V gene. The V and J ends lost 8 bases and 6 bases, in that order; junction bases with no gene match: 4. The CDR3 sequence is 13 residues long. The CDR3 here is CASAGTSPGELFF. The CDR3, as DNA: TGTGCCAGCGCCGGGACTAGCCCCGGGGAGCTGTTTTTT. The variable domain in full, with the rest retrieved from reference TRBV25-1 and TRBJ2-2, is EADIYQTPRYLVIGTGKKITLECSQTMGHDKMYWYQQDPGMELHLIHYSYGVNSTEKGDLSSESTVSRIRTEHFPLTLESARPSHTSQYLCASAGTSPGELFFGEGSRLTVL.

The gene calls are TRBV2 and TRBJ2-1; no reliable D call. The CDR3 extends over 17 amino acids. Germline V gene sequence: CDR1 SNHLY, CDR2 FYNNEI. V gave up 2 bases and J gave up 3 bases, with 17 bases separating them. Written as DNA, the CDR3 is TGTGCCAGCAGTGAATTAAGAGGTCATCCCCTCTACAATGAGCAGTTCTTC. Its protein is CASSELRGHPLYNEQFF.

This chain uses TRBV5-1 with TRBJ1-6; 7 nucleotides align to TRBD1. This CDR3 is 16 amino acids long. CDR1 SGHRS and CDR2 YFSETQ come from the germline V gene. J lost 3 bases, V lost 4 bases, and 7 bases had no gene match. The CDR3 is CASSPRQGDYNSPLHF. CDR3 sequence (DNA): TGCGCCAGCAGCCCGAGACAGGGCGACTATAATTCACCCCTCCACTTT.

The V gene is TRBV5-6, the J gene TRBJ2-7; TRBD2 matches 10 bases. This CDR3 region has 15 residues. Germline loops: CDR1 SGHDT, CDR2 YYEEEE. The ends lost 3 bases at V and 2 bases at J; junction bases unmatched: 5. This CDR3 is CASSSGLAATYEQYF. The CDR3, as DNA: TGTGCCAGCAGCTCCGGACTAGCGGCTACCTACGAGCAGTACTTC.

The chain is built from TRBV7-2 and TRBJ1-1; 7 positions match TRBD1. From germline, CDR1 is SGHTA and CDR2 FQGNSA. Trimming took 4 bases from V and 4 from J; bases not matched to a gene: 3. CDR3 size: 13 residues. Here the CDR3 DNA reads TGTGCCAGCAGCTCGGCAGGGGGCACTGAAGCTTTCTTT. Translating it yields CASSSAGGTEAFF.

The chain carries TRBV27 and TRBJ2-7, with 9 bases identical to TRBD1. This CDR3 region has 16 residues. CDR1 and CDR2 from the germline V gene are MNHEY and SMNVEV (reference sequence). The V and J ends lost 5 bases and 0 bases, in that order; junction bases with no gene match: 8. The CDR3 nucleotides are TGTGCCAGCAGTCGAACAGGGGGCCTTAGCTCCTACGAGCAGTACTTC. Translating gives CASSRTGGLSSYEQYF.

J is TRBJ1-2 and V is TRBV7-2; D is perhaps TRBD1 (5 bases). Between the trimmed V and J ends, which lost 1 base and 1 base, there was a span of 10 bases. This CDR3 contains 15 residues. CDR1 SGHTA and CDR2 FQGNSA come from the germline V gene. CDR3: CASSLDGHLNYGYTF. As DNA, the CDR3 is TGTGCCAGCAGCTTAGATGGACACCTTAACTATGGCTACACCTTC.

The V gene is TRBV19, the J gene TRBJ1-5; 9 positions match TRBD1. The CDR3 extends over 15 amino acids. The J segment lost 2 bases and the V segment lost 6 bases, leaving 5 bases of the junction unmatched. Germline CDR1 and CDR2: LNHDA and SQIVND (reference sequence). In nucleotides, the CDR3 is TGTGCCAGTAGGGCGGGACAGGGAGGCAATCAGCCCCAGCATTTT. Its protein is CASRAGQGGNQPQHF.

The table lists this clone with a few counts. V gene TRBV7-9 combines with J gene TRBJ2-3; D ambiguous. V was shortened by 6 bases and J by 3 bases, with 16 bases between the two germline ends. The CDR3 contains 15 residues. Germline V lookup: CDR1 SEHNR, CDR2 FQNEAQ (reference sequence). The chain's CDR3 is CASRKSEVGTDTQYF. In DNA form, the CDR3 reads TGTGCCAGCAGGAAAAGCGAAGTCGGTACAGATACGCAGTATTTT.

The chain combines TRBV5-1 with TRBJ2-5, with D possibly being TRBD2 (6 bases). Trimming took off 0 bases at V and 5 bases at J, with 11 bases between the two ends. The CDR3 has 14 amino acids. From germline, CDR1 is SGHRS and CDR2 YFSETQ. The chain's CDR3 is CASSLVAAGETQYF. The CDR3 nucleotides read TGCGCCAGCAGCTTGGTAGCGGCGGGGGAGACCCAGTACTTC.

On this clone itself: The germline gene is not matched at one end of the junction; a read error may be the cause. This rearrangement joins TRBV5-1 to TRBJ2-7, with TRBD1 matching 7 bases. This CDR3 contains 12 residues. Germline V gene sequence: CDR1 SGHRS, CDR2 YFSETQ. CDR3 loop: CVSSLGQYEQYF. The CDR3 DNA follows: TGCGTCAGCAGCTTGGGACAGTACGAGCAGTACTTC.

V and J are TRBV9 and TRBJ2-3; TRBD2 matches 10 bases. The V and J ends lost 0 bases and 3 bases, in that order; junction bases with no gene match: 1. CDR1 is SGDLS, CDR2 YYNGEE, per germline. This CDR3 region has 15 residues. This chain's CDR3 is CASSVAAGGTDTQYF. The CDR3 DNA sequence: TGTGCCAGCAGCGTAGCAGCGGGGGGGACAGATACGCAGTATTTT.

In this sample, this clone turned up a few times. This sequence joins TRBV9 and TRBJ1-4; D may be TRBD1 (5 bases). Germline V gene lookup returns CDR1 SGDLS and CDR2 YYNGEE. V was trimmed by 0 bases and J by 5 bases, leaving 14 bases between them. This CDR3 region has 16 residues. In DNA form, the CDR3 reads TGTGCCAGCAGCGTAGGTGTGGGCAGGGTAAATGAAAAACTGTTTTTT. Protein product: CASSVGVGRVNEKLFF.

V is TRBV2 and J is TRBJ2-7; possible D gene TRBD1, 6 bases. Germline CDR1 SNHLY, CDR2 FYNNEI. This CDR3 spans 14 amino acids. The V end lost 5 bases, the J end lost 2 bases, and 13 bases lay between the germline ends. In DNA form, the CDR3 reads TGTGCCAGCAGTCCCCCGGGACAAACCTACGAGCAGTACTTC. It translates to CASSPPGQTYEQYF.